Below, 25 T cell receptor beta chains from the same sample are listed, as sequenced in a study of CD8+CD57+ T cells in acquired aplastic anemia. Before being chosen for sequencing, patients had shown CD8+CD57+ cell expansion by flow cytometry. Genomic DNA templated the TCR beta VDJ and CDR3 profiling. One entry per CDR3 protein, called by TCRdb with MiXCR from the reads. The sample has approximately 190,000 distinct CDR3 sequences; approximately 50% are singletons. Sequenced: sorted CD4+, CD8+, or CD8+CD57+ T cells (not recorded which) from PBMCs. These receptors all come from a human donor with aplastic anemia.

This clonotype was observed a few times. The chain couples TRBV2 to TRBJ2-2, with D possibly called TRBD1 or TRBD2 (6 bases each). V was cut by 7 bases and J by 8 bases, with 11 bases left in between. Germline assignment: CDR1 SNHLY and CDR2 FYNNEI. The CDR3 contains 12 residues. The CDR3 loop is CASKGGGGELFF. CDR3 coding DNA: TGTGCCAGCAAGGGGGGAGGAGGGGAGCTGTTTTTT.

The sample holds many counts of this clonotype. The chain combines TRBV24-1 with TRBJ2-5; a possible D gene is TRBD1 (5 bases). The CDR3 length is 14 residues. Germline V gene sequence: CDR1 KGHDR, CDR2 SFDVKD. Trimming removed 3 bases from V and 5 bases from J, with 12 bases in between. The CDR3: CATSDPRAWETQYF. CDR3 in DNA: TGTGCCACCAGTGATCCCAGGGCTTGGGAGACCCAGTACTTC.

This rearrangement joins TRBV7-2 to TRBJ2-5; unclear D gene. CDR1 is SGHTA and CDR2 is FQGNSA in the germline V gene. There are 11 residues in the CDR3. V was trimmed by 6 bases and J by 7 bases, leaving 9 bases between them. The CDR3 DNA reads TGTGCCAGCAGGGTTGGCCTGACCCAGTACTTC. Translating gives CASRVGLTQYF. Combining the CDR3 with reference TRBV7-2 and TRBJ2-5 gives the whole variable domain GAGVSQSPSNKVTEKGKDVELRCDPISGHTALYWYRQSLGQGLEFLIYFQGNSAPDKSGLPSDRFSAERTGGSVSTLTIQRTQQEDSAVYLCASRVGLTQYFGPGTRLLVL.

This clonotype was observed many times. The chain is built from TRBV20-1 and TRBJ2-1; 9 bases match TRBD2. V trimming: 0 bases; J trimming: 5 bases; junction bases outside the gene matches: 8. This CDR3 spans 16 amino acids. Germline V gives CDR1 DFQATT, CDR2 SNEGSKA (reference sequence). CDR3 protein: CSARELIAGADNEQFF. The CDR3 region has the DNA TGCAGTGCTAGAGAGCTCATAGCGGGAGCCGACAATGAGCAGTTCTTC.

J is TRBJ2-2 and V is TRBV2, with no clear D. V lost 3 bases and J lost 2, with 10 bases in between. Germline CDR1 is SNHLY and CDR2 is FYNNEI. CDR3 size: 15 residues. The CDR3 DNA reads as TGTGCCAGCAGTGACCTGAGGCCAAACACCGGGGAGCTGTTTTTT. It is translated as CASSDLRPNTGELFF.

V usage is TRBV27 and J usage is TRBJ1-1, with TRBD1 as a possible D gene (6 bases). V was shortened by 7 bases and J by 4 bases, with 13 bases between the two germline ends. CDR1 is MNHEY, CDR2 SMNVEV, per germline (reference sequence). The CDR3 loop spans 13 amino acids. The CDR3 DNA sequence: TGTGCCAGCATGGGAGGGGGGATCACTGAAGCTTTCTTT. This gives the protein CASMGGGITEAFF.

This clonotype was seen at least ten times. This chain connects TRBV19 to TRBJ1-2; no clear D gene. V was clipped by 3 bases and J by 4 bases, with 18 bases between them. The CDR3 contains 16 residues. Germline CDR1 LNHDA, CDR2 SQIVND (reference sequence). The CDR3 protein is CASSIGVVLPPYGYTF. The CDR3 nucleotides are TGTGCCAGTAGTATTGGCGTCGTTTTGCCCCCCTATGGCTACACCTTC.

This clonotype occurred once. The chain combines TRBV20-1 with TRBJ1-5, with D possibly matching TRBD1 (6 bases). V dropped 3 bases and J dropped 0 bases, with 9 bases sitting between them. Per the germline V gene, CDR1 is DFQATT and CDR2 is SNEGSKA (reference sequence). The CDR3 is 14 residues long. The CDR3 loop reads CSARDSYSNQPQHF. In nucleotides, the CDR3 is TGCAGTGCTAGGGACAGTTATAGCAATCAGCCCCAGCATTTT.

This clonotype was found a few times. This rearrangement joins TRBV19 to TRBJ1-1, with 10 bases lining up with TRBD1. Trimming at V came to 6 bases and at J to 2 bases, leaving 9 bases not matched to a gene. This CDR3 contains 16 residues. The germline V gene encodes CDR1 LNHDA and CDR2 SQIVND (reference sequence). The CDR3 spells CASRRDRGLRNTEAFF. CDR3 sequence (DNA): TGTGCCAGTAGGAGGGACAGGGGTCTTCGAAACACTGAAGCTTTCTTT.

In its sample, this clonotype was seen a few times. V gene TRBV4-1 combines with J gene TRBJ2-7; D uncertain. V lost 1 base, J lost 2 bases, and 9 bases lay in between. Germline CDR1 and CDR2: MGHRA and YSYEKL. This CDR3 has 14 amino acids. The CDR3 here is CASSQGLDPYEQYF. Here the CDR3 DNA reads TGCGCCAGCAGCCAAGGTCTGGACCCCTACGAGCAGTACTTC.

This clonotype was recorded at least ten times. The rearrangement links TRBV20-1 to TRBJ1-2, with 7 nucleotides matching TRBD1. V dropped 0 bases and J dropped 1; count of bases not matched to a gene: 11. CDR1 and CDR2 from the germline V gene are DFQATT and SNEGSKA (reference sequence). The CDR3 contains 17 residues. The CDR3 loop reads CSARDPGTAGFNYGYTF. The CDR3, as DNA: TGCAGTGCTAGAGACCCAGGGACAGCCGGATTTAACTATGGCTACACCTTC.

The chain has TRBV24-1 and TRBJ2-1; D unclear. Germline CDR1 is KGHDR and CDR2 is SFDVKD. Trimming cost V 11 bases and J 9 bases, with 16 bases left between them. There are 12 residues in the CDR3. CDR3 coding DNA: TGTGCCAGCAGCCCAGGACCCCGTGAGCAGTTCTTC. It translates to CASSPGPREQFF.

The chain employs TRBV20-1 and TRBJ1-1, with D maybe TRBD1 (5 bases). The V end lost 3 bases, the J end lost 3 bases, and 17 bases lay between the germline ends. This CDR3 region has 15 residues. The V gene's germline CDR1 is DFQATT and CDR2 SNEGSKA (reference sequence). In DNA, the CDR3 is TGCAGTGCTAGTTTAACCAGGGTTTGGTACACTGAAGCTTTCTTT. Protein sequence: CSASLTRVWYTEAFF.

J is TRBJ1-5 and V is TRBV19; maybe TRBD1 (6 bases). The V and J ends lost 4 bases and 5 bases respectively, with 12 bases between them. This CDR3 is 14 amino acids long. Per the germline V gene, CDR1 is LNHDA and CDR2 is SQIVND (reference sequence). CDR3 in DNA: TGTGCCAGTAGTAGCGGGGGGGCAGATCAGCCCCAGCATTTT. This gives the protein CASSSGGADQPQHF.

This rearrangement joins TRBV24-1 to TRBJ1-1; 9 nucleotides agree with TRBD1. V dropped 3 bases and J dropped 4; count of bases not matched to a gene: 8. Germline CDR1 reads KGHDR; CDR2 reads SFDVKD. The length of the CDR3 is 16 residues. DNA for the CDR3: TGTGCCACCAGTGATACCAAACAGGGGGCTATCACTGAAGCTTTCTTT. Translating gives CATSDTKQGAITEAFF.

The V gene is TRBV20-1, the J gene TRBJ1-5; a possible D gene is TRBD1 (5 bases). This CDR3 region has 16 residues. V lost 4 bases and J 6 bases, leaving 22 bases between the germline ends. Per the germline V gene, CDR1 is DFQATT and CDR2 is SNEGSKA (reference sequence). The CDR3 region has the DNA TGCAGTGCTAAGGGGCCTCGGCGGGGGGATAGTCAGCCCCAGCATTTT. Its translation: CSAKGPRRGDSQPQHF.

The chain links TRBV7-3 to TRBJ2-5; the D gene is possibly TRBD2 (6 bases). Germline CDR1 SGHTA, CDR2 FQGTGA. This CDR3 has 13 residues. V was trimmed by 5 bases and J by 7 bases, leaving 14 bases between them. CDR3 sequence (DNA): TGTGCCAGCAGCAAAGGGGACTCGGGGACCCAGTACTTC. Its translation is CASSKGDSGTQYF. The variable domain in full, completed from reference TRBV7-3 and TRBJ2-5, reads GAGVSQTPSNKVTEKGKYVELRCDPISGHTALYWYRQSLGQGPEFLIYFQGTGAADDSGLPNDRFFAVRPEGSVSTLKIQRTERGDSAVYLCASSKGDSGTQYFGPGTRLLVL.

The chain is built from TRBV10-3 and TRBJ2-5; 8 positions match TRBD1. V shed 0 bases and J 5 bases; nucleotides not matched to a gene: 8. Germline V lookup: CDR1 ENHRY, CDR2 SYGVKD. The CDR3 is made up of 16 amino acids. CDR3 nucleotides: TGTGCCATCAGTGAGTCGGGGGACAGGTCGGAGGAGACCCAGTACTTC. Protein product: CAISESGDRSEETQYF.

There are many counts of this clonotype. The V and J genes are TRBV5-1 and TRBJ1-1, with TRBD1 as a possible D gene (5 bases). V gave up 5 bases and J gave up 3 bases, with 11 bases separating them. Germline V CDR1 and CDR2: SGHRS, YFSETQ. The CDR3 is made up of 13 amino acids. CDR3 coding DNA: TGCGCCAGCAGTTTAAGAGGGGACACTGAAGCTTTCTTT. It is translated as CASSLRGDTEAFF.

The chain carries TRBV19 and TRBJ2-7; D is uncertain. Germline V gives CDR1 LNHDA, CDR2 SQIVND (reference sequence). The CDR3 spans 14 residues. V lost 7 bases and J lost 1, with 14 bases in between. The CDR3 loop reads CASTLFVGSYEQYF. DNA for the CDR3: TGTGCCAGTACCTTATTCGTGGGTTCCTACGAGCAGTACTTC.

This clonotype was seen at least ten times. This chain links TRBV10-3 with TRBJ2-1; D possibly corresponds to TRBD1 (6 bases). The CDR3 extends over 14 amino acids. In germline, CDR1 is ENHRY, CDR2 SYGVKD. V gave up 5 bases and J gave up 10 bases, with 18 bases separating them. CDR3 in DNA: TGTGCCATCAGTTCTGAACAACAGGGATCAGAGCAGTTCTTC. It codes for CAISSEQQGSEQFF.

The chain carries TRBV5-1 and TRBJ1-6; D unclear. Germline assignment: CDR1 SGHRS and CDR2 YFSETQ. The CDR3 length is 13 residues. Trimming pared 0 bases from V and 10 bases from J, leaving 8 bases between. The CDR3 protein is CASSLGLGSPLHF. As DNA, the CDR3 is TGCGCCAGCAGCTTGGGGTTGGGGTCACCCCTCCACTTT.

Note on this clonotype: This may be a read error: a much more frequent sequence differs by one nucleotide. This chain links TRBV5-4 with TRBJ1-2; D uncertain. The CDR3 totals 13 residues. CDR1 is SGHNT and CDR2 is YYREEE in the germline V gene (reference sequence). The CDR3 protein is CTSSRISNYGYTF. The CDR3 bases are TGTACCAGCAGCCGAATATCTAACTATGGCTACACCTTC.

The chain recombines TRBV2 with TRBJ1-1; TRBD1 agrees at 9 bases. Germline values: CDR1 SNHLY, CDR2 FYNNEI. The CDR3 totals 13 residues. Trimming took 3 bases from V and 6 from J; bases not matched to a gene: 2. The DNA of the CDR3 is TGTGCCAGCAGTGATGGGACAGGGCCTGAAGCTTTCTTT. It codes for CASSDGTGPEAFF.

The sample holds a few counts of this clonotype. This rearrangement joins TRBV5-6 to TRBJ2-3, with 9 positions matching TRBD2. V was clipped by 4 bases and J by 1 base; unmatched bases: 1. The CDR3 covers 14 residues. From germline, CDR1 is SGHDT and CDR2 YYEEEE. CDR3 DNA: TGTGCCAGCAGCCGGACTAGCGGCACAGATACGCAGTATTTT. Protein sequence: CASSRTSGTDTQYF. The full variable domain, in which reference TRBV5-6 and TRBJ2-3 provide the parts outside the CDR3, is DAGVTQSPTHLIKTRGQQVTLRCSPKSGHDTVSWYQQALGQGPQFIFQYYEEEERQRGNFPDRFSGHQFPNYSSELNVNALLLGDSALYLCASSRTSGTDTQYFGPGTRLTVL.